This T cell receptor beta chain emerged from a study of cytomegalovirus exposure and HLA in healthy donors. Study context: The roughly 110 validation repertoires matched the 666 first-cohort repertoires in platform, a later analysis reported.

Comments on this clone: Its target is unknown.

The assay was immunoSEQ multiplex PCR, and TCRdb's table has in-frame clones only and misses some. Counted here are around 95,000 clones, approximately 81% occurring once; the ten biggest clones make up roughly 22%. CDR1 MNHEY and CDR2 SMNVEV come from the germline V gene (reference sequence). The CDR3 is 16 residues long. V lost 4 bases, J lost 2 bases, and 17 bases lay in between. The study, taken as a whole, reports: Both high specificity and high sensitivity reportedly marked the classifier's diagnosis of cytomegalovirus status. Testing in vitro showed a few CMV-associated chains specific for CMV antigens. The listing of 150 to 200 TCR beta chains classed them as cytomegalovirus-associated.

This sequence joins TRBV27 and TRBJ1-2, with D perhaps matching TRBD1 (5 bases). The TCR was taken from a man aged 18 to 30 in good health and CMV-seropositive. Sequencing used PBMCs. The CDR3 protein is CASSSQLPRGNYGYTF. The CDR3 DNA sequence: TGTGCCAGCAGTTCACAGCTCCCAAGGGGAAACTATGGCTACACCTTC.